A selection of T cell receptor beta chains follows, all from one sample in a study of blood T cell repertoires in COVID-19. TCRdb keeps only in-frame clones here, not all; method: immunoSEQ multiplex PCR. Of more than 45,000 clones listed, about 87% are singletons. The sample taken for sequencing was peripheral blood. The receptors originated from a woman aged 60 to 75 with COVID-19, enrolled during active disease. Each CDR3 is given with its conserved first and last residue. Each record gives: D gene, V gene, clone size, J gene, CDR3 protein, CDR3 DNA. D genes are given only for firm matches. A clone size is listed for some rows: how often the clone was seen (once, few, many), or a class if it is expanded.

-	TRBV28	-	TRBJ2-7	CASSKIAAPSYEQYF	TGTGCCAGCAGTAAAATAGCGGCACCTTCCTACGAGCAGTACTTC
-	TRBV5-8	once	TRBJ2-7	CASSFGGATYEQYF	TGTGCCAGCAGCTTCGGGGGTGCGACCTACGAGCAGTACTTC
TRBD2	TRBV11-3	few	TRBJ2-2	CASSFGLATGGELFF	TGTGCCAGCAGCTTCGGACTAGCGACAGGCGGGGAGCTGTTTTTT
-	TRBV28	-	TRBJ2-5	CASSFRQETQYF	TGTGCCAGCAGTTTTCGGCAAGAGACCCAGTACTTC
-	TRBV11-2	once	TRBJ2-3	CASSLDLSTDTQYF	TGTGCCAGCAGCTTAGACCTAAGCACAGATACGCAGTATTTT
-	TRBV6-5	few	TRBJ2-1	CASSPRLSSWNEQFF	TGTGCCAGCAGTCCCCGACTCTCCTCGTGGAATGAGCAGTTCTTC
-	TRBV4-1	-	TRBJ1-5	CASKIRISVSNQPQHF	TGCGCCAGTAAGATTAGGATAAGCGTTAGCAATCAGCCCCAGCATTTT
-	TRBV5-1	-	TRBJ2-7	CASSSTGYEQYF	TGCGCCAGCAGCTCAACAGGGTACGAGCAGTACTTC
-	TRBV9	once	TRBJ2-7	CASSAGLLSYEQYF	TGTGCCAGCAGCGCAGGACTTCTTTCCTACGAGCAGTACTTC
-	TRBV27	-	TRBJ1-1	CASSLGPDSEAFF	TGTGCCAGCAGTTTGGGGCCGGACAGTGAAGCTTTCTTT
-	TRBV30	-	TRBJ2-5	CAWSAPEIQYF	TGTGCCTGGAGTGCCCCGGAGATCCAGTACTTC
-	TRBV19	once	TRBJ1-5	CASTGGRGNQPQHF	TGTGCCAGTACGGGGGGGCGAGGCAATCAGCCCCAGCATTTT
-	TRBV5-1	-	TRBJ1-4	CASSHGDRSTNEKLFF	TGCGCCAGCAGCCACGGAGACCGGTCAACTAATGAAAAACTGTTTTTT
TRBD2	TRBV7-9	few	TRBJ2-2	CASSHGLAVNTGELFF	TGTGCCAGCAGCCATGGACTAGCGGTTAACACCGGGGAGCTGTTTTTT
-	TRBV7-9	few	TRBJ2-7	CATDGQGEQYF	TGTGCCACGGACGGACAAGGGGAGCAGTACTTC
TRBD1	TRBV9	few	TRBJ1-2	CASSAGTGDLNYGYTF	TGTGCCAGCAGCGCCGGGACAGGGGACCTTAACTATGGCTACACCTTC
-	TRBV19	-	TRBJ2-1	CASSHRPGQSVSEQFF	TGTGCCAGTAGCCATAGACCGGGACAATCCGTCAGCGAGCAGTTCTTC
TRBD1	TRBV7-9	-	TRBJ2-7	CASSRTGSSYEQYF	TGTGCCAGCAGCCGGACAGGGAGCTCCTACGAGCAGTACTTC
TRBD2	TRBV30	once	TRBJ2-1	CAWGGTSGYNEQFF	TGTGCCTGGGGCGGGACTAGCGGTTACAATGAGCAGTTCTTC
TRBD1	TRBV27	-	TRBJ1-6	CASIPDRLSNSPLHF	TGTGCCAGCATTCCGGACAGGTTGAGCAATTCACCCCTCCACTTT
-	TRBV12-3/TRBV12-4	once	TRBJ2-3	CASTEGGTDTQYF	TGTGCCAGCACGGAGGGCGGCACAGATACGCAGTATTTT
-	TRBV28	-	TRBJ2-7	CASRHQGTYEQYF	TGTGCCAGCAGGCATCAGGGGACCTACGAGCAGTACTTC
-	TRBV21-1	few	TRBJ1-5	CASSTKCRGLNQPQHF	TGTGCCAGCAGCACCAAGTGCAGGGGGCTCAATCAGCCCCAGCATTTT
-	TRBV15	-	TRBJ1-2	CATSRDPTSGYGYTF	TGTGCCACCAGCAGAGATCCCACATCGGGCTATGGCTACACCTTC
-	TRBV4-1	-	TRBJ2-2	CASSQVVSLNTGELFF	TGCGCCAGCAGCCAAGTCGTTTCCTTGAACACCGGGGAGCTGTTTTTT
TRBD1	TRBV19	-	TRBJ1-1	CASISQGAMVAFF	TGTGCCAGTATCTCTCAGGGGGCGATGGTCGCTTTCTTT
-	TRBV7-6	-	TRBJ1-5	CASSAGRAPYSNQPQHF	TGTGCCAGCAGCGCCGGGAGGGCACCTTATAGCAATCAGCCCCAGCATTTT
-	TRBV7-2	-	TRBJ2-3	CASSIMRGSTDTQYF	TGTGCCAGCAGCATAATGCGGGGCTCCACAGATACGCAGTATTTT
TRBD1	TRBV2	-	TRBJ2-2	CASKGQGAGTGELFF	TGTGCCAGCAAAGGGCAGGGGGCGGGCACCGGGGAGCTGTTTTTT
-	TRBV28	-	TRBJ2-7	CASSITTPGPYEQYF	TGTGCCAGCAGCATAACCACCCCCGGTCCCTACGAGCAGTACTTC
TRBD2	TRBV11-3	-	TRBJ2-3	CASSFSGRVMHF	TGTGCCAGCAGCTTTAGCGGGAGGGTTATGCATTTT
-	TRBV5-1	-	TRBJ2-1	CASSLLQGYNEQFF	TGCGCCAGCAGCCTATTACAGGGTTACAATGAGCAGTTCTTC
-	TRBV19	-	TRBJ1-2	CASSRGNYGYTF	TGTGCCAGTTCTAGGGGGAACTATGGCTACACCTTC
-	TRBV2	-	TRBJ1-5	CASDKEYSNQPQHF	TGTGCCAGCGACAAAGAATATAGCAATCAGCCCCAGCATTTT
-	TRBV15	-	TRBJ2-7	CATSRGTDAYEQYF	TGTGCCACCAGCAGAGGCACTGATGCCTACGAGCAGTACTTC
TRBD2	TRBV11-3	-	TRBJ2-1	CASSLDPSGAYNEQFF	TGTGCCAGCAGCTTAGATCCCAGCGGGGCGTACAATGAGCAGTTCTTC
-	TRBV5-1	-	TRBJ2-5	CASSLGPRQETQYF	TGCGCCAGCAGCTTGGGGCCCCGTCAAGAGACCCAGTACTTC
-	TRBV19	-	TRBJ1-6	CASSIDRAGSPLHF	TGTGCCAGTAGTATAGACAGGGCAGGCTCACCCCTCCACTTT
TRBD1	TRBV18	-	TRBJ2-7	CASSTRQGASYEQYF	TGTGCCAGCTCAACCCGACAGGGGGCGTCCTACGAGCAGTACTTC